This entry describes one T cell receptor beta chain. CDR1 MDHEN and CDR2 SYDVKM come from the germline V gene. Trimming at V came to 4 bases and at J to 9 bases, leaving 13 bases not matched to a gene. The CDR3 is 15 amino acids. These data come from a study of blood T cell repertoires in COVID-19. Followed over time, Seattle patients had been enrolled while infection was active. In the original workflow: Reference gene primer amplification yielded estimated nucleated cell counts. Sequencing used immunoSEQ multiplex PCR; TCRdb keeps in-frame clones, though not all of them. V, J and clone size were drawn from that table, and D and trimming were deduced from the DNA. This table has about 480,000 clones, 85% to 90% appearing once.

This receptor was obtained from a young man with COVID-19, enrolled during active disease. The chain joins TRBV28 to TRBJ2-7; 9 bases line up with TRBD2. The sequenced sample consisted of peripheral blood. CDR3 residues: CASSSSAGGLWRQYF. The CDR3, as DNA: TGTGCCAGCAGTTCCTCAGCGGGGGGCCTTTGGAGGCAGTACTTC.